The sequence of this T cell receptor beta chain was determined in a study of PD-L1 blockade in urothelial cancer. Study overall: Blood yielded a median of about 150,000 T cells per sample.

This CDR3 spans 14 amino acids. V was shortened by 7 bases and J by 0 bases, with 13 bases between the two germline ends. Germline V gene lookup returns CDR1 SGHAT and CDR2 FQNNGV. Profiling relied on immunoSEQ multiplex PCR, and the TCRdb table lists in-frame clones only, not all of them. In the table there are 35,000 or so clones, 80% to 90% of which are singletons. The sequence was collected from a man in his 60s with urothelial cancer. This chain uses TRBV11-2 with TRBJ2-7; D possibly corresponds to TRBD2 (5 bases). Sequencing used PBMCs, obtained around atezolizumab (anti-PD-L1) treatment. In DNA form, the CDR3 reads TGTGCCAGCACCCGGACTGGAGTCTCCTACGAGCAGTACTTC. This translates into CASTRTGVSYEQYF. Full variable domain (remainder filled in from reference TRBV11-2 and TRBJ2-7): EAGVAQSPRYKIIEKRQSVAFWCNPISGHATLYWYQQILGQGPKLLIQFQNNGVVDDSQLPKDRFSAERLKGVDSTLKIQPAKLEDSAVYLCASTRTGVSYEQYFGPGTRLTVT.